What follows are 23 T cell receptor beta chains derived from one specimen sequenced in a study of Tregs in tolerant kidney transplant recipients. The assay was immunoSEQ multiplex PCR, and TCRdb's table has in-frame clones only and misses some. The repertoire includes about 77,000 clones, 98% of them detected once, and about 0.5% sits in the top ten. The sequencing used CD4+ T cells from blood, collected before the transplant. These receptors were taken from a human donor who received a combined kidney and bone marrow transplant.

For this clone: Germline and junction disagree at one end, which may indicate a read error. This rearrangement joins TRBV30 to TRBJ1-5, with D uncertain. Looked up from germline, CDR1 is GTSNPN and CDR2 is SVGIG (reference sequence). The CDR3 runs 12 residues. The CDR3 coding sequence is TGTGCCTGGAGCGAGGGCAACCAGCCCCAGCATTTT. It specifies CAWSEGNQPQHF.

V usage is TRBV15 and J usage is TRBJ2-5; D might be TRBD1 (5 bases). The CDR3 totals 13 residues. V lost 3 bases to trimming and J lost 4 bases, with 9 bases between them. Germline V lookup: CDR1 LNHNV, CDR2 YYDKDF (reference sequence). In DNA form, the CDR3 reads TGTGCCACCAGCAGGGGGCTGGGAGAGACCCAGTACTTC. Protein: CATSRGLGETQYF.

J is TRBJ1-2 and V is TRBV14, with 8 positions matching TRBD1. Germline V gene data show CDR1 as SGHDN and CDR2 as FVKESK. This CDR3 has 13 amino acids. V trimming: 4 bases; J trimming: 4 bases; junction bases outside the gene matches: 2. The CDR3 reads CASSRQGSYGYTF. CDR3 in DNA: TGTGCCAGCAGCCGACAGGGGAGCTATGGCTACACCTTC.

The V call is TRBV10-3, the J call TRBJ2-7; possible D gene TRBD1, 5 bases. Deletions cut 6 bases from V and 2 bases from J, with 8 bases between. Germline CDR1 and CDR2: ENHRY and SYGVKD. The CDR3 is 12 residues long. CDR3 in amino acids: CAIRQGAYEQYF. The CDR3, as DNA: TGTGCCATCAGGCAGGGTGCCTACGAGCAGTACTTC.

This sequence joins TRBV9 and TRBJ2-1; TRBD2 matches 11 bases. Germline V gene data show CDR1 as SGDLS and CDR2 as YYNGEE. The CDR3 loop spans 16 amino acids. With V trimmed by 4 bases and J by 4 bases, 7 bases remained unmatched. The CDR3 sequence: CASSTTGTSGYNEQFF. The DNA for the CDR3 is TGTGCCAGCAGCACGACCGGGACTAGCGGATACAATGAGCAGTTCTTC.

The V call is TRBV4-2, the J call TRBJ2-7; 7 nucleotides match TRBD2. After removal of 0 bases from V and 0 bases from J, the junction contained 2 bases not matched to a gene. From germline, CDR1 is LGHNA and CDR2 YNFKEQ. This CDR3 spans 15 amino acids. CDR3 bases: TGTGCCAGCAGCCAAGAGGGGACTAACTCCTACGAGCAGTACTTC. Its translation: CASSQEGTNSYEQYF.

The chain has TRBV7-9 and TRBJ2-5; D might be TRBD2 (6 bases). The ends were cut back, 4 bases at V and 5 bases at J, with 17 bases in the middle. Germline CDR1 and CDR2: SEHNR and FQNEAQ (reference sequence). This CDR3 spans 15 amino acids. CDR3 nucleotides: TGTGCCAGCAGCTCCGTCGGGAGTCAGGGTGAGACCCAGTACTTC. This codes for CASSSVGSQGETQYF.

This clone was seen a single time. This chain links TRBV5-1 with TRBJ1-3; 7 bases fit TRBD1. The CDR3 covers 14 residues. CDR1 is SGHRS and CDR2 is YFSETQ in the germline V gene. V was pared by 7 bases and J by 0 bases, with 4 bases of the junction left unmatched. DNA of the CDR3: TGCGCCAGCCGGCAGGGGGACTCTGGAAACACCATATATTTT. Amino acids: CASRQGDSGNTIYF.

This chain's CDR3 is CASSQDRDRGGTEAFF. CDR3 nucleotide sequence: TGCGCCAGCAGCCAAGATCGGGACAGGGGTGGCACTGAAGCTTTCTTT. V gene TRBV4-3 combines with J gene TRBJ1-1, with TRBD1 matching 10 bases. With 0 bases clipped from V and 4 bases from J, the junction kept 5 bases outside the gene matches. The CDR3 spans 16 residues. Germline V gene sequence: CDR1 LGHNA, CDR2 YSLEER.

The chain combines TRBV18 with TRBJ2-7; 14 positions match TRBD2. After removal of 6 bases from V and 0 bases from J, the junction contained 16 bases not matched to a gene. CDR3 length: 20 residues. Germline lookup yields CDR1 KGHSH and CDR2 LQKENI. In DNA form, the CDR3 reads TGTGCCAGCTCCCCGAGAGGACTAGCGGGGGGCTCATCCCTCTCCTACGAGCAGTACTTC. Its protein is CASSPRGLAGGSSLSYEQYF.

About this clone itself: Distinct nucleotide sequences in the sample also encode this CDR3. The J gene is TRBJ2-3, the V gene TRBV5-1, with 7 bases lining up with TRBD1. There are 15 residues in the CDR3. Germline CDR1 reads SGHRS; CDR2 reads YFSETQ. Germline trimming cut 1 base from V and 2 bases from J; bases unmatched to any gene: 4. In nucleotides, the CDR3 is TGCGCCAGCAGCTTGAGGACAGGAGACACAGATACGCAGTATTTT. Its translation is CASSLRTGDTDTQYF.

J is TRBJ1-3 and V is TRBV30, with 8 positions matching TRBD1. Germline CDR1 GTSNPN, CDR2 SVGIG (reference sequence). V lost 1 base to trimming and J lost 4 bases; unmatched junction nucleotides: 3. The CDR3 runs 14 residues. The CDR3 DNA reads TGTGCCTGGAGTGCAGGGGGCTCCGGAAACACCATATATTTT. Protein sequence: CAWSAGGSGNTIYF. Full variable domain (outside the CDR3, taken from reference TRBV30 and TRBJ1-3): SQTIHQWPATLVQPVGSPLSLECTVEGTSNPNLYWYRQAAGRGLQLLFYSVGIGQISSEVPQNLSASRPQDRQFILSSKKLLLSDSGFYLCAWSAGGSGNTIYFGEGSWLTVV.

The J gene is TRBJ1-1, the V gene TRBV7-2, with D unresolved. The CDR3 runs 15 residues. Between the trimmed V and J ends, which lost 2 bases and 1 base, there was a span of 11 bases. Germline V gene sequence: CDR1 SGHTA, CDR2 FQGNSA. CDR3 in amino acids: CASSLRYRENTEAFF. Written as DNA, the CDR3 is TGTGCCAGCAGCTTACGATATCGGGAGAACACTGAAGCTTTCTTT. Supplemented by reference TRBV7-2 and TRBJ1-1, the full variable domain reads GAGVSQSPSNKVTEKGKDVELRCDPISGHTALYWYRQSLGQGLEFLIYFQGNSAPDKSGLPSDRFSAERTGGSVSTLTIQRTQQEDSAVYLCASSLRYRENTEAFFGQGTRLTVV.

Here the CDR3 reads CASSSRQGNTIYF. CDR3 in DNA: TGTGCCAGCAGCTCCAGGCAGGGAAACACCATATATTTT. The gene calls are TRBV7-2 and TRBJ1-3; D not resolved. Germline V lookup: CDR1 SGHTA, CDR2 FQGNSA. The CDR3 totals 13 residues. The V gene lost 4 bases and the J gene lost 4 bases, with 8 bases spanning the gap.

This rearrangement joins TRBV4-1 to TRBJ2-1, with D unresolved. This CDR3 comprises 12 residues. V was pared by 2 bases and J by 4 bases, with 3 bases between. Germline V gives CDR1 MGHRA, CDR2 YSYEKL. Here the CDR3 DNA reads TGCGCCAGCAGCCAACCTTACAATGAGCAGTTCTTC. It codes for CASSQPYNEQFF.

V gene TRBV10-3 combines with J gene TRBJ1-2, with TRBD1 matching over 7 bases. Per germline, CDR1 ENHRY and CDR2 SYGVKD. After removal of 5 bases from V and 2 bases from J, the junction contained 2 bases not matched to a gene. This CDR3 contains 13 residues. The CDR3 is CAISTGVNYGYTF. DNA of the CDR3: TGTGCCATCAGTACAGGGGTGAACTATGGCTACACCTTC.

The chain uses TRBV9 and TRBJ1-1; 9 bases agree with TRBD1. This CDR3 region has 15 residues. Trimming removed 4 bases from V and 5 bases from J; junction bases left unmatched: 9. Germline V gives CDR1 SGDLS, CDR2 YYNGEE. The CDR3 region is CASSPSGQGWTEAFF. As DNA, the CDR3 is TGTGCCAGCAGCCCATCAGGACAGGGGTGGACTGAAGCTTTCTTT.

V and J are TRBV7-2 and TRBJ2-7; the D is unclear. The CDR3 runs to 11 residues. The V and J ends lost 5 bases and 4 bases respectively, with 6 bases between them. Germline assignment: CDR1 SGHTA and CDR2 FQGNSA. The CDR3 is CASSPLYEQYF. Written as DNA, the CDR3 is TGTGCCAGCAGCCCCCTGTACGAGCAGTACTTC.

This clone has a single count. The chain combines TRBV7-2 with TRBJ2-7; TRBD1 agrees at 7 bases. This CDR3 has 14 residues. V was pared by 6 bases and J by 4 bases, with 9 bases of the junction left unmatched. CDR1 and CDR2 from the germline V gene are SGHTA and FQGNSA. CDR3 protein: CASRRPGQKYEQYF. The CDR3 nucleotides read TGTGCCAGCAGGAGACCGGGACAGAAGTACGAGCAGTACTTC.

In DNA form, the CDR3 reads TGTGCCAGCAGCCCGAGCCCCAGCACAGATACGCAGTATTTT. This translates into CASSPSPSTDTQYF. The chain combines TRBV9 with TRBJ2-3; D ambiguous. The CDR3 is 14 residues long. V gave up 4 bases and J gave up 0 bases, with 9 bases separating them. Germline CDR1 reads SGDLS; CDR2 reads YYNGEE.

The chain uses TRBV4-2 and TRBJ2-5; TRBD2 matches 11 bases. The CDR3 loop spans 19 amino acids. CDR1 and CDR2 (germline): LGHNA, YNFKEQ. The ends lost 4 bases at V and 0 bases at J; junction bases unmatched: 13. The CDR3 is CASSRTSGTSGTYQETQYF. The CDR3 DNA follows: TGTGCCAGCAGCCGCACCTCCGGGACTAGCGGAACGTACCAAGAGACCCAGTACTTC.

The chain has TRBV19 and TRBJ2-3; TRBD2 is a possible D gene (6 bases). CDR1 is LNHDA and CDR2 is SQIVND in the germline V gene (reference sequence). This CDR3 has 16 residues. V was clipped by 5 bases and J by 0 bases, with 15 bases between them. CDR3 bases: TGTGCCAGTAGTCTCAGGCTAGCGTCTAGCACAGATACGCAGTATTTT. Protein product: CASSLRLASSTDTQYF. Drawing the rest from reference TRBV19 and TRBJ2-3, the complete variable domain is DGGITQSPKYLFRKEGQNVTLSCEQNLNHDAMYWYRQDPGQGLRLIYYSQIVNDFQKGDIAEGYSVSREKKESFPLTVTSAQKNPTAFYLCASSLRLASSTDTQYFGPGTRLTVL.

V gene TRBV27 combines with J gene TRBJ2-3; D is ambiguous. The V and J ends lost 6 bases and 3 bases respectively, with 16 bases between them. CDR1 is MNHEY, CDR2 SMNVEV, per germline (reference sequence). The CDR3 loop spans 15 amino acids. DNA for the CDR3: TGTGCCAGCAGCCCTTACTCGCTTCCGACAGATACGCAGTATTTT. Residues: CASSPYSLPTDTQYF.